The rows below give T cell receptor beta chains drawn from one sample of a study of T cell responses to AZD1222 COVID-19 vaccine. Clones were sequenced by immunoSEQ multiplex PCR, and TCRdb holds only the in-frame ones, with some missing. This sample has tens of thousands of clones, with about nine tenths found just once. The sequencing used peripheral blood, collected on day 0 of AZD1222 vaccination. Receptors originate from an adult in good health. Each CDR3 is given with its conserved first and last residue. The D gene is left open where the match is weak. Part of the rows lack a size; the others show once, few, many or a class for expanded clones.

J,V,size,D,DNA,CDR3
TRBJ1-5,TRBV6-2/TRBV6-3,.,.,TGTGCCAGCAGTTACGCCGGGCCCGCTAATCAGCCCCAGCATTTT,CASSYAGPANQPQHF
TRBJ1-5,TRBV19,.,.,TGTGCCAGTAGTATAACAGGGCAACAGCCCCAGCATTTT,CASSITGQQPQHF
TRBJ2-1,TRBV23-1,.,.,TGCGCCAGCAGTCAATCTGAAGGGGGTACGGTACACAATGAGCAGTTCTTC,CASSQSEGGTVHNEQFF
TRBJ2-7,TRBV5-1,.,TRBD2,TGCGCCAGCAGCTCCTTAGCGGGAGGCTCCTACGAGCAGTACTTC,CASSSLAGGSYEQYF
TRBJ1-1,TRBV10-2,.,TRBD1,TGCGCCAGCAGGTCGACAGGGCGGGGCACTGAAGCTTTCTTT,CASRSTGRGTEAFF
TRBJ1-2,TRBV30,.,.,TGTGCCTGGACCACGGTGGGGGGTGGAGGCTACACCTTC,CAWTTVGGGGYTF
TRBJ2-2,TRBV2,.,.,TGTGCCAGCAGTGATGTAGGGGGAACCGGGGAGCTGTTTTTT,CASSDVGGTGELFF
TRBJ2-1,TRBV7-2,.,TRBD2,TGTGCCAGCAGCTCATCCGGGACTAAGATCAATGAGCAGTTCTTC,CASSSSGTKINEQFF
TRBJ1-1,TRBV15,.,.,TGTGCCACCAGCAGAGATCCGTCGGGGACTGAAGCTTTCTTT,CATSRDPSGTEAFF
TRBJ1-2,TRBV5-1,.,.,TGCGCCAGCAGCCCGCAGGTTTTGGGCGCTAACTATGGCTACACCTTC,CASSPQVLGANYGYTF
TRBJ1-1,TRBV5-1,.,.,TGCGCCAGCAGCCGCGTGGGTGCGAGCACTGAAGCTTTCTTT,CASSRVGASTEAFF
TRBJ2-7,TRBV21-1,few,.,TGTGCCAGCAGCAATATTAAAGTCTACGAGCAGTACTTC,CASSNIKVYEQYF
TRBJ2-7,TRBV6-2/TRBV6-3,.,.,TGTGCCAGCAGTTACGTCGGACTACTTCCCTTCGAGCAGTACTTC,CASSYVGLLPFEQYF
TRBJ2-7,TRBV29-1,.,.,TGCAGCGTTGTCGACGCAACCGACTCCTACGAGCAGTACTTC,CSVVDATDSYEQYF
TRBJ2-1,TRBV3-1/TRBV3-2,.,TRBD1,TGTGCCAGCAGCCCCCAGGGACAGGGCATCAATGAGCAGTTCTTC,CASSPQGQGINEQFF
TRBJ2-5,TRBV9,.,.,TGTGCCAGCAGCGTAGGGGTGACAGTATCTCAAGAGACCCAGTACTTC,CASSVGVTVSQETQYF
TRBJ2-7,TRBV5-4,.,TRBD2,TGTGCCAGCAGCTTGGCTGGGACTAGCGGGAGAATAAAGTACGAGCAGTACTTC,CASSLAGTSGRIKYEQYF
TRBJ1-5,TRBV6-5,.,.,TGTGCCAGCAGTCTGGGGGGAGGTAATCAGCCCCAGCATTTT,CASSLGGGNQPQHF
TRBJ1-1,TRBV18,.,TRBD1,TGTGCCAGCTCCACACAGGGGGGGAACACTGAAGCTTTCTTT,CASSTQGGNTEAFF
TRBJ2-1,TRBV5-5,.,.,TGTGCCAGCAGCAGGAATGTAGCGGAGCTCAATGAGCAGTTCTTC,CASSRNVAELNEQFF
TRBJ1-1,TRBV19,.,TRBD1,TGTGCCAGTAGTACACAGGGGAGGGGCACTGAAGCTTTCTTT,CASSTQGRGTEAFF
TRBJ2-1,TRBV28,.,.,TGTGCCAGCCAAGAGGACCCCTACAATGAGCAGTTCTTC,CASQEDPYNEQFF
TRBJ1-1,TRBV7-9,.,.,TGTGCCAGCAGCCAGCCCCGGAGGTTGGGTGAAGCTTTCTTT,CASSQPRRLGEAFF
TRBJ2-2,TRBV5-1,.,TRBD2,TGCGCCAGCAGCTTAGTTAGCGGGGTGGCGTTCGGGGAGCTGTTTTTT,CASSLVSGVAFGELFF
TRBJ2-1,TRBV14,.,TRBD1,TGTGCCAGCAGCCAAGCAGGGGGCCAAATAGTAAATGAGCAGTTCTTC,CASSQAGGQIVNEQFF
TRBJ2-5,TRBV3-1/TRBV3-2,.,TRBD2,TGTGCCAGCAGCCAAGATGGGGTGGGACTAGCACAAGAGACCCAGTACTTC,CASSQDGVGLAQETQYF
TRBJ2-5,TRBV7-6,.,TRBD2,TGTGCCAGCAGCCCGGGACTAGCGGGATTAGAGACCCAGTACTTC,CASSPGLAGLETQYF
TRBJ1-6,TRBV4-3,.,.,TGCGCCAGCAGCCAAGAGGGGACCCTCAGCTCCTATAATTCACCCCTCCACTTT,CASSQEGTLSSYNSPLHF
TRBJ1-4,TRBV27,once,.,TGTGCCAGCAGCCCAGACAGGATGGATGAAAAACTGTTTTTT,CASSPDRMDEKLFF
TRBJ2-2,TRBV3-1/TRBV3-2,.,.,TGTGCCAGCAGCCAAGGACGAACCGGGGAGCTGTTTTTT,CASSQGRTGELFF
TRBJ1-4,TRBV15,.,.,TGTGCCACCAGCGGGGCAGAGAATGAAAAACTGTTTTTT,CATSGAENEKLFF
TRBJ2-3,TRBV7-2,.,.,TGTGCCAGCAGCTTCCCCGGGAAGCCAGATACGCAGTATTTT,CASSFPGKPDTQYF
TRBJ2-7,TRBV5-6,.,.,TGTGCCAGCAGCTTGGGCCTTTCCCCAAGTCTCTTC,CASSLGLSPSLF
TRBJ1-3,TRBV5-6,.,TRBD1,TGTGCCAGCAGCAGCCCAACAGGGGCAGGAAACACCATATATTTT,CASSSPTGAGNTIYF
TRBJ1-2,TRBV19,once,.,TGTGCCAGTAGCCTACAGGGCGGCTATGGCTACACCTTC,CASSLQGGYGYTF
TRBJ2-5,TRBV5-1,.,.,TGCGCCAGCAGCTCCGACAGTGTCCAAGAGACCCAGTACTTC,CASSSDSVQETQYF
TRBJ1-2,TRBV18,.,.,TGTGCCAGCTCACCACTAGTAGGGAGCCCAGCTAACTATGGCTACACCTTC,CASSPLVGSPANYGYTF
TRBJ2-7,TRBV29-1,.,TRBD1,TGCAGCGTTGTAGGCGGGACAGGAATTTACGAGCAGTACTTC,CSVVGGTGIYEQYF
TRBJ1-1,TRBV19,.,.,TGTGCCAGTATTCCCTTGGGGGATTACGGCACTGAAGCTTTCTTT,CASIPLGDYGTEAFF
TRBJ1-1,TRBV5-1,.,TRBD1,TGCGCCAGCAGCTTGGGGCCCCGGGACAGGGGTCGTACTGAAGCTTTCTTT,CASSLGPRDRGRTEAFF
TRBJ1-4,TRBV28,.,TRBD1,TGTGCCAGCAGTGCAGGGGGTGCTAATGAAAAACTGTTTTTT,CASSAGGANEKLFF
TRBJ2-7,TRBV19,once,TRBD1,TGTGCCAGTAGTAAAGGCGGGACAGGGGGACGCGAGCAGTACTTC,CASSKGGTGGREQYF
TRBJ2-2,TRBV9,once,TRBD2,TGTGCCAGCAGCGTAGGACTAGCCGGAGGGCACGGGGAGCTGTTTTTT,CASSVGLAGGHGELFF
TRBJ1-1,TRBV30,once,TRBD1,TGTGCCTGGAGTGTGACTGACAGGGCCACTGAAGCTTTCTTT,CAWSVTDRATEAFF
TRBJ1-2,TRBV19,.,.,TGTGCCAGTAGAGCGGTTTTGGGAGGCTACACCTTC,CASRAVLGGYTF
TRBJ2-7,TRBV15,.,TRBD2,TGTGCCACCAGCAGTGGACTAGCGGGAGAGTCCTACGAGCAGTACTTC,CATSSGLAGESYEQYF
TRBJ1-3,TRBV5-1,.,.,TGCGCCAGCAGCTTGGAAGGCTCTGGAAACACCATATATTTT,CASSLEGSGNTIYF
TRBJ1-1,TRBV29-1,once,.,TGCAGCGTTGATATTAGGGACACTGAAGCTTTCTTT,CSVDIRDTEAFF
TRBJ1-1,TRBV3-1/TRBV3-2,.,.,TGTGCCAGCAGCCCCGCGGACAGATTGAACACTGAAGCTTTCTTT,CASSPADRLNTEAFF
TRBJ2-1,TRBV28,.,.,TGTGCCAGCAGTACCTCGATTATCCATGAGCAGTTCTTC,CASSTSIIHEQFF
TRBJ1-2,TRBV19,.,.,TGTGCCAGTTATGACGGGCACCGAGCTAACTATGGCTACACCTTC,CASYDGHRANYGYTF
TRBJ2-6,TRBV6-4,.,.,TGTGCCAGCAGTAGGGACGTCTCTGGGGCCAACGTCCTGACTTTC,CASSRDVSGANVLTF
TRBJ1-5,TRBV12-3/TRBV12-4,.,.,TGTGCCAGCAGTCGACAGGTAAATCAGCCCCAGCATTTT,CASSRQVNQPQHF